Shown below are 21 T cell receptor beta chains from a single sample sequenced in a study of T cell clonotyping in hematopoietic cell transplantation. The repertoire was sequenced with immunoSEQ multiplex PCR; TCRdb's copy has only in-frame clones and lacks some. This table holds 13,000 to 15,000 clones, 90% to 95% found once. Here the sequenced sample was PBMCs, taken 30 days after allogeneic stem cell transplant. Receptors originate from a male patient in his sixties or seventies who had an allogeneic stem cell transplant from an unrelated donor, so the T cells may come from the graft donor. Some clones in this sample may be carry-over from other donors' samples.

The chain is built from TRBV2 and TRBJ1-6; TRBD1 matches 9 bases. From germline, CDR1 is SNHLY and CDR2 FYNNEI. V lost 8 bases, J lost 8 bases, and 10 bases stayed unmatched. The CDR3 has 15 residues. As DNA, the CDR3 is TGTGCCAGCGGCGAGGGAACAGGGGGCTATTCACCCCTCCACTTT. Translated: CASGEGTGGYSPLHF.

The rearrangement uses TRBV27 and TRBJ2-3, with D perhaps matching TRBD1 (5 bases). This CDR3 is 14 amino acids long. V lost 3 bases and J lost 2, with 9 bases in between. CDR1 is MNHEY and CDR2 is SMNVEV in the germline V gene (reference sequence). CDR3: CASSLDIFTDTQYF. The CDR3 DNA reads as TGTGCCAGCAGTTTGGACATCTTCACAGATACGCAGTATTTT.

V usage is TRBV4-3 and J usage is TRBJ2-1; the D is unclear. There are 16 residues in the CDR3. The germline V gene has CDR1 LGHNA and CDR2 YSLEER. The V gene lost 5 bases and the J gene lost 0 bases, with 14 bases spanning the gap. In nucleotides, the CDR3 is TGCGCCAGCAGCTTCTCATACGGAGCCTCCTACAATGAGCAGTTCTTC. This encodes CASSFSYGASYNEQFF.

The V call is TRBV6-5, the J call TRBJ1-1; 7 nucleotides match TRBD1. Germline CDR1 MNHEY, CDR2 SVGAGI. This CDR3 has 14 residues. V lost 5 bases to trimming and J lost 4 bases; unmatched junction nucleotides: 7. CDR3 in DNA: TGTGCCAGCAGTAACAGGGGAGTAGGCACTGAAGCTTTCTTT. Translating gives CASSNRGVGTEAFF.

The rearrangement links TRBV7-2 to TRBJ2-1; 11 positions match TRBD2. The CDR3 has 17 amino acids. Trimming removed 3 bases from V and 2 bases from J; junction bases left unmatched: 6. Germline V gene data show CDR1 as SGHTA and CDR2 as FQGNSA. The CDR3 nucleotides read TGTGCCAGCAGCTTGCCCGGACTAGCGGGCCCCTACAATGAGCAGTTCTTC. Residues: CASSLPGLAGPYNEQFF.

The rearrangement links TRBV15 to TRBJ1-2; D is uncertain. This CDR3 has 17 amino acids. The germline gives CDR1 LNHNV, CDR2 YYDKDF (reference sequence). Trimming stripped 5 bases from V and 0 bases from J, with 19 bases between. DNA of the CDR3: TGTGCCACCAGCCCAACGGAGACTCGCACTTCTAACTATGGCTACACCTTC. It yields the protein CATSPTETRTSNYGYTF.

The chain has TRBV27 and TRBJ2-7; 8 positions match TRBD1. Losses at the gene ends were 3 bases for V and 0 bases for J; bases not matched to a gene: 7. CDR1 and CDR2 (germline): MNHEY, SMNVEV (reference sequence). The CDR3 runs 16 residues. The CDR3 DNA follows: TGTGCCAGCAGTTTGGGGGACAGGTCCCCCTCCTACGAGCAGTACTTC. Its translation is CASSLGDRSPSYEQYF.

The V call is TRBV2, the J call TRBJ2-1, with 12 positions matching TRBD2. From germline, CDR1 is SNHLY and CDR2 FYNNEI. The CDR3 sequence is 17 residues long. The J segment lost 4 bases and the V segment lost 7 bases, leaving 11 bases of the junction unmatched. The CDR3 coding sequence is TGTGCCAGCACGGGCCCTAGCGGGGGGGTTAAGTACAATGAGCAGTTCTTC. As protein: CASTGPSGGVKYNEQFF.

The J gene is TRBJ2-6, the V gene TRBV21-1; the D segment call TRBD1 is taken from the table without a DNA check. TRBV21-1 is described as a pseudogene. The CDR3 has 16 amino acids. CDR3 nucleotides: TGTGCCAGCAGCAAAAGCAGGGGCTCTGGGGCCAACGTCCTGACTTTC. Translated, it gives CASSKSRGSGANVLTF.

The chain combines TRBV2 with TRBJ2-7; 12 nucleotides agree with TRBD2. Trimming took 6 bases from V and 4 from J; bases not matched to a gene: 4. Germline CDR1 reads SNHLY; CDR2 reads FYNNEI. CDR3 length equals 14 residues. The CDR3: CASRRTSGAYEQYF. CDR3 nucleotides: TGTGCCAGCAGACGGACTAGCGGGGCGTACGAGCAGTACTTC. Looking up the rest from reference TRBV2 and TRBJ2-7 gives the full variable domain: EPEVTQTPSHQVTQMGQEVILRCVPISNHLYFYWYRQILGQKVEFLVSFYNNEISEKSEIFDDQFSVERPDGSNFTLKIRSTKLEDSAMYFCASRRTSGAYEQYFGPGTRLTVT.

This chain uses TRBV6-1 with TRBJ1-5; 11 bases align to TRBD1. The junction had 11 bases not matched to a gene; V was cut back by 2 bases and J by 5 bases. There are 18 residues in the CDR3. Germline values: CDR1 MNHNS, CDR2 SASEGT. For the CDR3, the DNA is TGTGCCAGCAGTGAAAGGATCGGGACAGGGGGTAGGGATCAGCCCCAGCATTTT. Translating it yields CASSERIGTGGRDQPQHF.

The DNA for the CDR3 is TGCAGCGCTCCGGAAGGTTACCCGGATGGCTACACCTTC. This encodes CSAPEGYPDGYTF. The rearrangement uses TRBV29-1 and TRBJ1-2; D remains ambiguous. CDR3 size: 13 residues. Germline-derived CDR1 and CDR2 are SQVTM and ANQGSEA. Trimming pared 7 bases from V and 6 bases from J, leaving 18 bases between.

This chain uses TRBV9 with TRBJ1-2; TRBD1 matches at 7 bases. V lost 4 bases to trimming and J lost 3 bases; unmatched junction nucleotides: 12. This CDR3 region has 16 residues. Germline V gives CDR1 SGDLS, CDR2 YYNGEE. CDR3 loop: CASSFKAEGAYYGYTF. DNA for the CDR3: TGTGCCAGCAGCTTCAAGGCGGAGGGGGCCTACTATGGCTACACCTTC.

The chain uses TRBV19 and TRBJ1-1; D ambiguous. Looked up from germline, CDR1 is LNHDA and CDR2 is SQIVND (reference sequence). The CDR3 spans 13 residues. V was cut by 0 bases and J by 5 bases, with 7 bases left in between. The CDR3 region is CASSIELGTEAFF. The CDR3 DNA is TGTGCCAGTAGTATAGAGCTAGGGACTGAAGCTTTCTTT.

The chain carries TRBV25-1 and TRBJ1-1; D unresolved. Germline assignment: CDR1 MGHDK and CDR2 SYGVNS. The ends were cut back, 6 bases at V and 5 bases at J, with 13 bases in the middle. The CDR3 is made up of 13 amino acids. CDR3 DNA: TGTGCCAGCAGGCAACTCGCGGGGACTGAAGCTTTCTTT. As protein: CASRQLAGTEAFF.

This clone was detected a few times. This chain connects TRBV14 to TRBJ1-6; D remains unclear. This CDR3 contains 13 residues. The V end lost 0 bases, the J end lost 7 bases, and 4 bases lay between the germline ends. The germline CDR1 and CDR2 sequences are SGHDN and FVKESK. The CDR3 protein is CASSQEGNSPLHF. Here the CDR3 DNA reads TGTGCCAGCAGCCAAGAAGGAAATTCACCCCTCCACTTT. Full variable domain (missing parts from reference TRBV14 and TRBJ1-6): EAGVTQFPSHSVIEKGQTVTLRCDPISGHDNLYWYRRVMGKEIKFLLHFVKESKQDESGMPNNRFLAERTGGTYSTLKVQPAELEDSGVYFCASSQEGNSPLHFGNGTRLTVT.

CDR3 sequence (DNA): TGTGCCAGCAGTCCACAACCGGGACAGATCAATCAGCCCCAGCATTTT. It translates to CASSPQPGQINQPQHF. The chain is built from TRBV7-2 and TRBJ1-5; 7 nucleotides agree with TRBD1. V was pared by 6 bases and J by 3 bases, with 11 bases of the junction left unmatched. The germline gives CDR1 SGHTA, CDR2 FQGNSA. The CDR3 is 16 amino acids.

V and J are TRBV25-1 and TRBJ2-2; 7 bases are shared with TRBD1. The CDR3 is 16 amino acids. Germline CDR1 is MGHDK and CDR2 is SYGVNS. Trimming at V came to 1 base and at J to 5 bases, leaving 7 bases not matched to a gene. The CDR3 DNA follows: TGTGCCAGCAGTGAATTACAGGGGTTTGGGACCGGGGAGCTGTTTTTT. It yields the protein CASSELQGFGTGELFF.

The J gene is TRBJ2-7, the V gene TRBV28, with 8 bases matching TRBD2. The CDR3 has 13 residues. V lost 6 bases to trimming and J lost 3 bases; unmatched junction nucleotides: 4. Germline assignment: CDR1 MDHEN and CDR2 SYDVKM. The CDR3 bases are TGTGCCAGCAGCGGGGGGGGGCGCTACGAGCAGTACTTC. Its protein is CASSGGGRYEQYF.

The rearrangement joins TRBV14 to TRBJ2-7, with TRBD1 matching over 11 bases. Germline V gives CDR1 SGHDN, CDR2 FVKESK. V lost 4 bases to trimming and J lost 8 bases; unmatched junction nucleotides: 10. CDR3 length: 15 amino acids. CDR3 residues: CASSRTGGDWGKQYF. CDR3 DNA: TGTGCCAGCAGCCGGACAGGGGGCGACTGGGGAAAGCAGTACTTC.

V gene TRBV29-1 combines with J gene TRBJ1-1, with 8 bases lining up with TRBD1. From germline, CDR1 is SQVTM and CDR2 ANQGSEA. CDR3 length: 14 amino acids. J lost 4 bases, V lost 2 bases, and 6 bases had no gene match. CDR3 sequence (DNA): TGCAGCGTTGAACAGGGGGCGCGGGCCACTGAAGCTTTCTTT. It codes for CSVEQGARATEAFF.